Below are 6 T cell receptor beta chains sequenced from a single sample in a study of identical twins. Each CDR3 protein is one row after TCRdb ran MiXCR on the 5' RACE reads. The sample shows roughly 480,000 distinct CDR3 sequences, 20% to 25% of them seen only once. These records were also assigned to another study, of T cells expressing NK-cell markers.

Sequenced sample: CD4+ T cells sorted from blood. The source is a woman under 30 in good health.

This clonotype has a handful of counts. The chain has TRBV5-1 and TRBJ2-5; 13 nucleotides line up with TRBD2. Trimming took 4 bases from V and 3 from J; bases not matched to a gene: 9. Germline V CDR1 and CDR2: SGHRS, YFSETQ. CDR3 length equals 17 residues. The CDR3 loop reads CASSPGLAGVYEETQYF. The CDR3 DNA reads TGCGCCAGCAGCCCTGGACTAGCGGGGGTCTACGAAGAGACCCAGTACTTC.

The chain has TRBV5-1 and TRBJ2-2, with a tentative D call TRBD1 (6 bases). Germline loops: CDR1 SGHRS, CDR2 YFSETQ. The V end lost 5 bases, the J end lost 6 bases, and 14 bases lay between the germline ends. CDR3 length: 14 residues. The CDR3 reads CASRSWQGPGELFF. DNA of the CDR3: TGCGCCAGCAGGTCCTGGCAGGGGCCCGGGGAGCTGTTTTTT.

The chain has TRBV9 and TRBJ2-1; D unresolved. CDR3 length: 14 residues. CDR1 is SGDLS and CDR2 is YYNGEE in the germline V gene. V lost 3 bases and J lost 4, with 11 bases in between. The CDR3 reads CASSDGRIYNEQFF. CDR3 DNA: TGTGCCAGCAGCGACGGACGCATTTACAATGAGCAGTTCTTC.

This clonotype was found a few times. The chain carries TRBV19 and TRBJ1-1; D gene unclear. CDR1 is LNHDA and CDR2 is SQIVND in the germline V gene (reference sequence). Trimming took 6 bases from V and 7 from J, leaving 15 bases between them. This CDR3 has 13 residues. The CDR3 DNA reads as TGTGCCAGTAGCTACTCTGCATGGAGTGAAGCTTTCTTT. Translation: CASSYSAWSEAFF.

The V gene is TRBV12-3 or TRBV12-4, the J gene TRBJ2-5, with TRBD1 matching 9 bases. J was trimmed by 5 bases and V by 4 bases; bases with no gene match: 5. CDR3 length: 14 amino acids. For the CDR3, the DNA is TGTGCCAGCAGTTATTACAGGGGGCGGGAGACCCAGTACTTC. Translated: CASSYYRGRETQYF.

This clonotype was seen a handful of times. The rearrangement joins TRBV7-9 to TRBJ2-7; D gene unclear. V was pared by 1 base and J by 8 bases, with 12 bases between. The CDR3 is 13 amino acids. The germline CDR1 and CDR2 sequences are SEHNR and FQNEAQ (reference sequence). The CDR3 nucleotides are TGTGCCAGCAGCTTAGAGTCCCTGAGTCAGCAGTACTTC. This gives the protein CASSLESLSQQYF.